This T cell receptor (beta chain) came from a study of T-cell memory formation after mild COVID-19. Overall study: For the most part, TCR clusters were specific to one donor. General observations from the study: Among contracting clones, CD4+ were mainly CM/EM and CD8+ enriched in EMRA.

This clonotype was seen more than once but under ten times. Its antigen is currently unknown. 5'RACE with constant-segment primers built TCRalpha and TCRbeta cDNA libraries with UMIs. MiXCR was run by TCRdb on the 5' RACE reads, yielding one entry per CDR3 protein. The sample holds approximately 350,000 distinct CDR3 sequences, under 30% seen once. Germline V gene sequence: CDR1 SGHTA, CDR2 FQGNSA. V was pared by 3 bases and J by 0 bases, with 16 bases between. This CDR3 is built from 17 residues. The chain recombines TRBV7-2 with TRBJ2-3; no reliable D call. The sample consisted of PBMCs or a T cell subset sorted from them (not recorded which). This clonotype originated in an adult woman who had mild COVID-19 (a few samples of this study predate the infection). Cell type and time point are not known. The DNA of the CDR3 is TGTGCCAGCAGCTTCAGATACGGGCAGAGCAGCACAGATACGCAGTATTTT. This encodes CASSFRYGQSSTDTQYF.